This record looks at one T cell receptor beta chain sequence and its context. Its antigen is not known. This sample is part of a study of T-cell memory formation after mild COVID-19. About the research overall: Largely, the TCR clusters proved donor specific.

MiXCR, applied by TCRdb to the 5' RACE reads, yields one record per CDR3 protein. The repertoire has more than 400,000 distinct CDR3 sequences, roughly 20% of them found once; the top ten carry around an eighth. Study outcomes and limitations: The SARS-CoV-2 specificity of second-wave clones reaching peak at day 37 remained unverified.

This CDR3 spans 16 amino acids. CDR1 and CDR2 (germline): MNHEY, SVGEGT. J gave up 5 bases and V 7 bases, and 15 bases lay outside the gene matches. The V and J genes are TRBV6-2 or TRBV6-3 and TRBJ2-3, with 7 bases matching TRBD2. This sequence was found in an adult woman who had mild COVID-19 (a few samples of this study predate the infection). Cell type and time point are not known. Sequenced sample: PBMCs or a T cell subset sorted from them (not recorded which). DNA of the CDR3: TGTGCCAGCAAAATTTCGGGGCGGGAGAATCGAGATACGCAGTATTTT. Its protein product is CASKISGRENRDTQYF.